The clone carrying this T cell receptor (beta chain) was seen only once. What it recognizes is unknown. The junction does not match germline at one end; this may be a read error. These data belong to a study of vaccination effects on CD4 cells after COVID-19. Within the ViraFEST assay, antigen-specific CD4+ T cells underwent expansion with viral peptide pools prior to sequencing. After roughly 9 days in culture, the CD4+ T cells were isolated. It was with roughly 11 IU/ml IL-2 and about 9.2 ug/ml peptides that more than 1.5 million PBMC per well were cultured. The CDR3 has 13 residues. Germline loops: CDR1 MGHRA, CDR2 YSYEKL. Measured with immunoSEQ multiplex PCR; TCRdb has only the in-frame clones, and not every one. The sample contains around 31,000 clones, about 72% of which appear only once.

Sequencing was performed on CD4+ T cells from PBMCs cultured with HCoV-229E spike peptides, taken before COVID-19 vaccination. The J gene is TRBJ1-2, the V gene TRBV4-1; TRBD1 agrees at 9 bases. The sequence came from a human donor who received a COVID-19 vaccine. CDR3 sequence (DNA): TGCGCCAGCAGCCAAGGGGGCCGGGACAGGGCCTCCTTC. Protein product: CASSQGGRDRASF.